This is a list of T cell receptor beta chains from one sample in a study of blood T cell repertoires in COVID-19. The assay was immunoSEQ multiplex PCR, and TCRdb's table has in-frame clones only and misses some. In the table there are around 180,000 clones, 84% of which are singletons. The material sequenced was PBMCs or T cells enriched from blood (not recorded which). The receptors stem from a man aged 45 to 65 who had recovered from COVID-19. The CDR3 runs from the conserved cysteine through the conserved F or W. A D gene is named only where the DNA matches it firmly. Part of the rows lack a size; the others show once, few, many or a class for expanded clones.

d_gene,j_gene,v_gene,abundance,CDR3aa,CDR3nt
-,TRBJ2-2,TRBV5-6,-,CASSLDRPLNTGELFF,TGTGCCAGCAGTTTAGACAGGCCCTTGAACACCGGGGAGCTGTTTTTT
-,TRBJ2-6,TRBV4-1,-,CASSQHSGGSGANVLTF,TGCGCCAGCAGCCAACATTCAGGGGGGTCTGGGGCCAACGTCCTGACTTTC
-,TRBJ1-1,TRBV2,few,CASSESWNGGPGAFF,TGTGCCAGCAGTGAAAGCTGGAACGGGGGGCCTGGGGCTTTCTTT
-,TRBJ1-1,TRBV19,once,CASRMTPPTEAFF,TGTGCCAGTAGAATGACACCACCCACTGAAGCTTTCTTT
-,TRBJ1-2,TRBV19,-,CASSLQGFGYGYTF,TGTGCCAGTAGTTTACAGGGTTTCGGCTATGGCTACACCTTC
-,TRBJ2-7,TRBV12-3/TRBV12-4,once,CASSRTGYEQYF,TGTGCCAGCAGTCGAACAGGGTACGAGCAGTACTTC
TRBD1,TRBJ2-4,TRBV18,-,CASSPRTGEDIQYF,TGTGCCAGCTCACCAAGGACAGGGGAGGACATTCAGTACTTC
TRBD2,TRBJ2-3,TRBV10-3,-,CAISGPPGGGTDTQYF,TGTGCCATCAGTGGCCCTCCGGGGGGGGGCACAGATACGCAGTATTTT
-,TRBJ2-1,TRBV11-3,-,CASSLDRVRRGSGDEQFF,TGTGCCAGCAGCTTAGATCGGGTGCGCAGGGGCAGTGGGGATGAGCAGTTCTTC
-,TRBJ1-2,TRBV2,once,CARELSQNYGYTF,TGTGCCAGGGAGTTATCGCAGAACTATGGCTACACCTTC
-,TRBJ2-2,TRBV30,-,CAWSAGTNTGELFF,TGTGCCTGGTCGGCGGGTACGAACACCGGGGAGCTGTTTTTT
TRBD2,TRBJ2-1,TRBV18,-,CASSPTTRGLAPPKKIF,TGTGCCAGCTCACCAACTACCCGGGGACTAGCACCCCCGAAGAAGATCTTC
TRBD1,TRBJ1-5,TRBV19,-,CASTDREIQPQHF,TGTGCCAGTACCGACAGGGAGATTCAGCCCCAGCATTTT
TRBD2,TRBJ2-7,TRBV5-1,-,CASSLDGASGSYEQYF,TGCGCCAGCAGCTTGGATGGAGCCAGCGGGAGTTACGAGCAGTACTTC
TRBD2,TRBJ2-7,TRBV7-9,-,CASSPAGRGAYEQYF,TGTGCCAGCAGCCCAGCCGGGCGGGGGGCCTACGAGCAGTACTTC
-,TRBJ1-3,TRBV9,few,CASSVFSIQGPGNTIYF,TGTGCCAGCAGCGTTTTTTCGATCCAGGGGCCTGGAAACACCATATATTTT
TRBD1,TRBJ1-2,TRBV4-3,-,CASSLGQGVDGYTF,TGCGCCAGCAGCCTGGGACAGGGGGTAGATGGCTACACCTTC
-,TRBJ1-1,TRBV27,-,CASSRVQGSKENTEAFF,TGTGCCAGCAGCCGAGTACAGGGAAGTAAGGAGAACACTGAAGCTTTCTTT
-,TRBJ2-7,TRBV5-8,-,CASSLRTVGGYEQYF,TGTGCCAGCAGCTTGAGGACGGTGGGAGGCTACGAGCAGTACTTC
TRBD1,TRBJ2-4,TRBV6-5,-,CASSPGDRGNIQYF,TGTGCCAGCAGCCCGGGGGACAGGGGAAACATTCAGTACTTC
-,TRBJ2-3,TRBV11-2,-,CASTFLDTQYF,TGTGCCAGCACCTTCCTAGATACGCAGTATTTT
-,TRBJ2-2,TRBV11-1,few,CASSATGKYTGELFF,TGTGCCAGCAGCGCTACAGGGAAGTACACCGGGGAGCTGTTTTTT
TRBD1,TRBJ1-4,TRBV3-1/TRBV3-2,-,CASGLAGTAGTNEKLFF,TGTGCCAGCGGGTTGGCCGGGACAGCGGGTACTAATGAAAAACTGTTTTTT
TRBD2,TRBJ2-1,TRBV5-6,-,CATRTGTSGLNEQFF,TGTGCCACCCGAACCGGGACTAGCGGACTCAATGAGCAGTTCTTC
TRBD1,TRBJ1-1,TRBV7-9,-,CASSPTGATEAFF,TGTGCCAGCAGCCCTACAGGGGCCACTGAAGCTTTCTTT
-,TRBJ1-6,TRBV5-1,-,CASSLAGSKDSPLHF,TGCGCCAGCAGCTTGGCGGGGTCTAAGGATTCACCCCTCCACTTT
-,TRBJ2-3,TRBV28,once,CASSHGGGRADTQYF,TGTGCCAGCAGCCATGGGGGGGGGCGCGCAGATACGCAGTATTTT
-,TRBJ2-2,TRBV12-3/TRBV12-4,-,CASSLLFGELFF,TGTGCCAGCAGTCTCCTCTTCGGGGAGCTGTTTTTT
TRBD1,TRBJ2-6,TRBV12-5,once,CASGRDRHRSGANVLTF,TGTGCTAGTGGTCGGGACAGACACCGCTCTGGGGCCAACGTCCTGACTTTC
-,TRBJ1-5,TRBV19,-,CASSMEGNSNQPQHF,TGTGCCAGTAGTATGGAGGGAAATAGCAATCAGCCCCAGCATTTT
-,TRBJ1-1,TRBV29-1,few,CSVETPRNTEAFF,TGCAGCGTTGAAACCCCCAGGAACACTGAAGCTTTCTTT
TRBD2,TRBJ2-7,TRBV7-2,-,CASSSLAGGSGHEQYF,TGTGCCAGCAGCTCCCTAGCGGGGGGGAGTGGCCACGAGCAGTACTTC
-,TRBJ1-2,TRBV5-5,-,CASSLMMAARGYTF,TGTGCCAGCAGCTTGATGATGGCAGCGCGTGGCTACACCTTC
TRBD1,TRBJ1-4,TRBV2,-,CASIQGALEKLFF,TGTGCCAGCATTCAGGGGGCGCTTGAAAAACTGTTTTTT
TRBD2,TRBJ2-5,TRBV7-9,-,CASSLLAGGQETQYF,TGTGCCAGCAGCCTCTTAGCGGGGGGGCAGGAGACCCAGTACTTC
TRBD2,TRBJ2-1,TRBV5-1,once,CASSELPGLAGASNEQFF,TGCGCCAGCAGCGAGCTACCGGGACTAGCGGGGGCCAGCAATGAGCAGTTCTTC
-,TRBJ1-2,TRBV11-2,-,CASSPYVGASYGYTF,TGTGCCAGCAGCCCTTACGTTGGGGCCAGCTATGGCTACACCTTC
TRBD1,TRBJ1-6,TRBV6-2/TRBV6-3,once,CASSQDRGAGNSPLHF,TGTGCCAGCAGCCAAGACAGGGGAGCGGGAAATTCACCCCTCCACTTT
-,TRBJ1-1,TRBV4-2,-,CASSPDSLNTEAFF,TGTGCCAGCAGCCCCGACAGCCTTAACACTGAAGCTTTCTTT